This T cell receptor beta chain was obtained from a study of identical twins. TCRdb re-called the 5' RACE reads with MiXCR, one entry per CDR3 protein. The data hold 700,000 to 950,000 distinct CDR3 sequences, with around an eighth observed a single time. The V gene lost 2 bases and the J gene lost 2 bases, with 9 bases spanning the gap. CDR1 and CDR2 (germline): SNHLY, FYNNEI. The CDR3 has 14 residues. These same records also appear under a second study, on yellow fever vaccine responses in identical twins.

Specimen: PBMCs. The chain uses TRBV2 and TRBJ1-2; unclear D gene. This clonotype was obtained from a woman aged 18-35 years in good health. CDR3 in amino acids: CASSEQIQNYGYTF. In nucleotides, the CDR3 is TGTGCCAGCAGTGAACAGATACAAAACTATGGCTACACCTTC.